Included here is one TCR beta chain sequence, with context. Its specificity is not known. V gave up 5 bases and J gave up 7 bases; unmatched junction bases: 6. The CDR3 extends over 15 amino acids. CDR1 is PRHDT and CDR2 is FYEKMQ in the germline V gene (reference sequence). Libraries were prepared by immunoSEQ multiplex PCR; TCRdb keeps only in-frame clonotypes and omits some of them. The table lists about 56,000 clones, 90% to 95% of them singletons. These data are taken from a study of cytomegalovirus exposure and HLA in healthy donors. Across the whole study: The roughly 660 first-cohort repertoires shared a platform with the 130 or so validation repertoires, as reported in a later analysis. The study's findings and limits: Associated with cytomegalovirus, according to the listing, were around 170 TCR beta chains. Some public TCRs appeared in many individuals, while most sequences were rare. Within the approximately 130 validation repertoires, first-cohort TCR clusters tended to co-occur, according to a later analysis.

V is TRBV13 and J is TRBJ2-1; 12 bases fit TRBD2. The TCR sequence derives from a young woman in good health and CMV-seropositive. The sample taken for sequencing was PBMCs. The CDR3 nucleotides read TGTGCCAGCAGCCAACCTAGCGGGGGGGCTAATGAGCAGTTCTTC. This codes for CASSQPSGGANEQFF.